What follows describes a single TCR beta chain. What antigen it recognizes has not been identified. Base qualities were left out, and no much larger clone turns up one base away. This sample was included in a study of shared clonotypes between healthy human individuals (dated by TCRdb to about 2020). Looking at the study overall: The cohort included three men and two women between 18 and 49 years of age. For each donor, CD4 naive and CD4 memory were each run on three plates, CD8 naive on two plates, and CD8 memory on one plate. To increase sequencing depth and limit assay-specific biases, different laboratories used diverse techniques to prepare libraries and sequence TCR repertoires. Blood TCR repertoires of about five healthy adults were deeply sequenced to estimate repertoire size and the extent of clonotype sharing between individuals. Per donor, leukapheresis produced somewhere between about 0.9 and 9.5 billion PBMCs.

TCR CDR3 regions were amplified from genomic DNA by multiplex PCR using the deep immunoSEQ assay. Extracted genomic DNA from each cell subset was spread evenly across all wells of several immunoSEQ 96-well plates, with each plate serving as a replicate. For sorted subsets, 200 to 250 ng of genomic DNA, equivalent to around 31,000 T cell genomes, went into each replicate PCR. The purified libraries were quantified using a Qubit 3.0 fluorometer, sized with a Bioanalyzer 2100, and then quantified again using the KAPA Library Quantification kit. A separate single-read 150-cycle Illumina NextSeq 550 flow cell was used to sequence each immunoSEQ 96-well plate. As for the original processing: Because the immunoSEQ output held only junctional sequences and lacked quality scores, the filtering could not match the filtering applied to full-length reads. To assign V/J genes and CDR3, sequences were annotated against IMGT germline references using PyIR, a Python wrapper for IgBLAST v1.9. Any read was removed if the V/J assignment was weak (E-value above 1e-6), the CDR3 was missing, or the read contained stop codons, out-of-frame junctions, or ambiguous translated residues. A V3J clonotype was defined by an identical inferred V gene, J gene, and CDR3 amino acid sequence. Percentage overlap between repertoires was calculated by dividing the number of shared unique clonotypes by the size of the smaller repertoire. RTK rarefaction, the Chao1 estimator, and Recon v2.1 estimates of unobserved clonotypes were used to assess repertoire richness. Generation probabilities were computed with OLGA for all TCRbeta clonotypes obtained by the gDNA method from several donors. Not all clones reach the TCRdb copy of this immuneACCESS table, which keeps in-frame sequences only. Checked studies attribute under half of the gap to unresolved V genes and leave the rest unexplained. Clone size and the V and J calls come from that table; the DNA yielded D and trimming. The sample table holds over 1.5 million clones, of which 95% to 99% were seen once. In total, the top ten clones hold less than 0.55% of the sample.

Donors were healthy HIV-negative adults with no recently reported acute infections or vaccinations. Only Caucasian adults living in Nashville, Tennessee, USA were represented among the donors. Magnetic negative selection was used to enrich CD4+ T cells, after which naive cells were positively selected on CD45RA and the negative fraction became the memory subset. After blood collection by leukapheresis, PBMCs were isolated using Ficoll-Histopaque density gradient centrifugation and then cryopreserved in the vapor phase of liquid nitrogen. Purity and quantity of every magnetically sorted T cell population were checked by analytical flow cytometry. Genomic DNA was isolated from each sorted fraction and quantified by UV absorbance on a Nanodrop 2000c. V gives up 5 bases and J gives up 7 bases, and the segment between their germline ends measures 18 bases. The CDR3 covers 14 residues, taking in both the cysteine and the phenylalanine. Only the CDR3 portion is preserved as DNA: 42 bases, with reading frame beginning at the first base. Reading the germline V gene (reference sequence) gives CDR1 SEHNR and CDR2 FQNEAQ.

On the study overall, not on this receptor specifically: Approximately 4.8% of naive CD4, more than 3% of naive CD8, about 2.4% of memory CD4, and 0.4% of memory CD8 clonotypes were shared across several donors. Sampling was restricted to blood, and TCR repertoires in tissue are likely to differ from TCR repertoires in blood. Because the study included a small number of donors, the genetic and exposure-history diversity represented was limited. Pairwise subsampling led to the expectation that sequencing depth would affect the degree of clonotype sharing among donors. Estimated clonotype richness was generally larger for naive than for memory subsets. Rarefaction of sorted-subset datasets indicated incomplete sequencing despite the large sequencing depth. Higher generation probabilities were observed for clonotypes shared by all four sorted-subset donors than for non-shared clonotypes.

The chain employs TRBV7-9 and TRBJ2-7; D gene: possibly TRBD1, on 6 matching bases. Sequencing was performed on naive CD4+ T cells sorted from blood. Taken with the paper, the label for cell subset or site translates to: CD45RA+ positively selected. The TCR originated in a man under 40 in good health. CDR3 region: CASSPTGTLGEQYF. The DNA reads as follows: TGTGCCAGCAGCCCAACCGGGACACTGGGGGAGCAGTACTTC. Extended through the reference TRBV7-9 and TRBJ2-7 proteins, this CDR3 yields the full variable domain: DTGVSQNPRHKITKRGQNVTFRCDPISEHNRLYWYRQTLGQGPEFLTYFQNEAQLEKSRLLSDRFSAERPKGSFSTLEIQRTEQGDSAMYLCASSPTGTLGEQYFGPGTRLTVT.